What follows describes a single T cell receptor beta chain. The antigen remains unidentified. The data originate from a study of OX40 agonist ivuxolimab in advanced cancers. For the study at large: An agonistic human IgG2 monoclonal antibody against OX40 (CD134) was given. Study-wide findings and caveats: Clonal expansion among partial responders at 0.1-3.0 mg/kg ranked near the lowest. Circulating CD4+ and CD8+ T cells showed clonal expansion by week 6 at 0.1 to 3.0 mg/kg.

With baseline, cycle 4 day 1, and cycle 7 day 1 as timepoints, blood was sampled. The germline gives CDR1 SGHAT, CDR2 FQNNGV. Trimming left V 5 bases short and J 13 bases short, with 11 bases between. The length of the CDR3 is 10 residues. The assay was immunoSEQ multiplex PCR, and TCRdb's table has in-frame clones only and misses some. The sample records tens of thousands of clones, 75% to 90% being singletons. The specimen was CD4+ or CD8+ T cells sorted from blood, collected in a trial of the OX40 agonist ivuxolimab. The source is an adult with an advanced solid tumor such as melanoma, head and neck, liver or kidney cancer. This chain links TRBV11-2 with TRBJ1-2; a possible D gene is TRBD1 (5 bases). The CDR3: CASSGTILTF. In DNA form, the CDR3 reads TGTGCCAGCAGCGGGACCATTCTCACCTTC.